This T cell receptor beta chain came from a study of Tregs in tolerant kidney transplant recipients. Across the study: The nonmyeloablative bone marrow transplants came from related graft donors, with transient mixed chimerism. Whole-study findings and limits: Changing PCR primers prevented nucleotide comparison between some patients' samples. The most relevant donor-specific Treg TCRbeta repertoire apparently came from expansion with activated donor B cells.

Turning to this clone: Its antigen is currently unknown. Read coverage stops 3 residues before the CDR3 terminus; the germline J gene supplies the remainder.

Libraries were prepared by immunoSEQ multiplex PCR; TCRdb keeps only in-frame clonotypes and omits some of them. In total, the table holds about 48,000 clones. Thawed PBMCs were FACS-sorted into unstimulated CD4+CD25+CD127- regulatory T cells, CD4+CD25- non-regulatory cells, CD4 and CD8 cells. V was trimmed by 6 bases and J by 4 bases, leaving 13 bases between them. Per the germline V gene, CDR1 is MNHEY and CDR2 is SVGEGT. The CDR3 totals 13 residues. The sequence was obtained from a human donor who received a combined kidney and bone marrow transplant. The genes are TRBV6-2 or TRBV6-3 and TRBJ2-7; D is uncertain. Sequenced here: CD4+ T cells from blood, sampled before the transplant. The CDR3 DNA, read in part, is TGTGCCAGCAGCCGAAATAGGGTGTACGAG. Amino acids: CASSRNRVYE. In full, the CDR3 is CASSRNRVYEQYF.